This T cell receptor (beta chain) comes out of a study of OX40 agonist ivuxolimab in advanced cancers. About the study: A mean age of 60 years, range about 20 to 85, was recorded, and roughly 83% were male. Overall study findings and caveats: The average count of expanded clones was higher among CD8+ T cells than among CD4+. At 0.1 to 3.0 mg/kg, clonal expansion of CD4+ and CD8+ blood T cells had occurred by week 6.

Some clones are missing from TCRdb's copy, which holds only in-frame ones; the method was immunoSEQ multiplex PCR. The sample holds approximately 53,000 clones; approximately 95% are singletons and the top ten take around 24%. On cycle 4 day 1 and cycle 7 day 1, as well as at baseline, blood was sampled. Details on this clone: The antigen remains undetermined. A read error may account for a junction end that differs from germline.

The CDR3 is 13 residues long. Germline V gene lookup returns CDR1 SSHAT and CDR2 FNYEAQ (reference sequence). The sequencing used CD4+ or CD8+ T cells sorted from blood, collected in a trial of the OX40 agonist ivuxolimab. The receptor's source is an adult with an advanced solid tumor such as melanoma, head and neck, liver or kidney cancer. The rearrangement joins TRBV7-7 to TRBJ2-1, with D unclear. DNA for the CDR3: TGTGCTAGCAGCTTTAAACCTGCCAATGAGCAGTTCTTC. Its translation is CASSFKPANEQFF.